Listed below are T cell receptor beta chains from one sample, sequenced in a study of blood T cell repertoires in COVID-19. Only in-frame clones appear in the TCRdb table, and some are missing; sequencing was by immunoSEQ multiplex PCR. The sample carries 300,000 to 350,000 clones, 88% recorded once. Sequenced material: PBMCs or T cells enriched from blood (not recorded which). The receptors were gathered from a man aged 30 to 45 who had recovered from COVID-19. Each CDR3 is given with its conserved first and last residue. Fields, in order: D gene, V gene, clone size, J gene, CDR3 length, CDR3 protein, CDR3 DNA. D genes are given only for firm matches. Not every row has a clone size; where given, it reads once, few, many or a size class.

NA	TRBV7-9	NA	TRBJ1-1	14	CASTSGGYGTEAFF	TGTGCCAGCACCTCGGGGGGCTACGGCACTGAAGCTTTCTTT
NA	TRBV7-9	NA	TRBJ1-5	13	CASSLGDIQPQHF	TGTGCCAGCAGCCTAGGGGACATTCAGCCCCAGCATTTT
NA	TRBV4-2	NA	TRBJ2-4	15	CASSQVPSAKNIQYF	TGTGCCAGCAGCCAAGTACCTAGCGCCAAAAACATTCAGTACTTC
TRBD1	TRBV7-9	NA	TRBJ1-1	13	CASESRGSPEAFF	TGTGCCAGTGAAAGCAGGGGGAGTCCCGAAGCTTTCTTT
NA	TRBV18	NA	TRBJ2-1	13	CASSEERAHEQFF	TGTGCCAGCTCGGAAGAGAGGGCCCATGAGCAGTTCTTC
TRBD1	TRBV11-2	few	TRBJ1-6	13	CASSTGQGSPLHF	TGTGCCAGCAGCACAGGACAGGGGTCACCCCTCCACTTT
TRBD1	TRBV18	NA	TRBJ2-7	17	CASSPSSRTGMAYEQYF	TGTGCCAGCTCACCATCGTCAAGGACAGGGATGGCCTACGAGCAGTACTTC
NA	TRBV11-2	NA	TRBJ1-4	15	CASSRPGVANEKLFF	TGTGCCAGCAGCCGCCCCGGGGTGGCTAATGAAAAACTGTTTTTT
NA	TRBV7-9	NA	TRBJ2-7	14	CASSLRERPYEQYF	TGTGCCAGCAGCCTCCGGGAAAGACCCTACGAGCAGTACTTC
NA	TRBV6-5	few	TRBJ1-1	14	CASRFPGSGTEAFF	TGTGCCAGCAGGTTCCCGGGGAGCGGCACTGAAGCTTTCTTT
TRBD1	TRBV2	NA	TRBJ2-2	15	CASGQGATLTGELFF	TGTGCCAGCGGGCAGGGGGCCACTCTCACCGGGGAGCTGTTTTTT
TRBD1	TRBV7-9	NA	TRBJ1-2	14	CASSEGQGLEGYTF	TGTGCCAGCAGCGAGGGACAGGGCCTAGAAGGCTACACCTTC
NA	TRBV28	NA	TRBJ1-4	15	CASSFTGKRGEKLFF	TGTGCCAGCAGTTTTACGGGGAAGCGGGGCGAAAAACTGTTTTTT
TRBD1	TRBV5-5	NA	TRBJ2-7	15	CASSSDGTGEGEQYF	TGTGCCAGCAGCTCTGACGGGACAGGGGAAGGCGAGCAGTACTTC
NA	TRBV27	NA	TRBJ1-4	18	CASSLSLAEVVNLGKLFF	TGTGCCAGCAGTTTATCGTTGGCAGAGGTAGTGAATCTGGGAAAACTGTTTTTT
NA	TRBV6-5	NA	TRBJ1-3	15	CASRFDRLSGNTIYF	TGTGCCAGCAGATTCGACAGGCTTTCTGGAAACACCATATATTTT
TRBD1	TRBV28	NA	TRBJ2-1	15	CASSPGTGVYNEQFF	TGTGCCAGCAGTCCTGGAACAGGGGTATACAATGAGCAGTTCTTC
NA	TRBV28	NA	TRBJ1-2	13	CASRTSANYGYTF	TGTGCCAGCAGAACCAGTGCTAACTATGGCTACACCTTC
NA	TRBV5-1	NA	TRBJ1-3	14	CASSGGGTENTIYF	TGCGCCAGCAGCGGGGGAGGGACGGAAAACACCATATATTTT
NA	TRBV5-1	NA	TRBJ1-1	15	CASSLAEGMNTEAFF	TGCGCCAGCAGCTTGGCGGAGGGCATGAACACTGAAGCTTTCTTT
NA	TRBV15	NA	TRBJ1-1	12	CATEGLNTEAFF	TGTGCCACCGAGGGCCTGAACACTGAAGCTTTCTTT
TRBD1	TRBV9	NA	TRBJ2-1	13	CASSSGQGNEQFF	TGTGCCAGCAGCTCCGGACAGGGCAATGAGCAGTTCTTC
TRBD2	TRBV9	NA	TRBJ2-1	16	CASSVERLAGPNEQFF	TGTGCCAGCAGCGTAGAAAGACTAGCGGGGCCCAATGAGCAGTTCTTC
NA	TRBV5-1	NA	TRBJ1-3	14	CASSGEPWGNTIYF	TGCGCCAGCAGCGGAGAGCCTTGGGGAAACACCATATATTTT
TRBD1	TRBV5-5	NA	TRBJ1-6	14	CASSPTGGDSPLHF	TGTGCCAGCAGCCCAACAGGGGGGGATTCACCCCTCCACTTT
NA	TRBV16	NA	TRBJ1-4	13	CASSQSTYEKLFF	TGTGCCAGCAGCCAATCGACATATGAAAAACTGTTTTTT
TRBD1	TRBV6-2/TRBV6-3	NA	TRBJ1-1	19	CASSYSPNSLHRGHGGAFF	TGTGCCAGCAGTTACTCTCCCAATTCCCTCCACAGGGGCCACGGCGGAGCTTTCTTT
NA	TRBV21-1	NA	TRBJ1-3	18	CASKKGGAGYDSGNTIYF	TGTGCCAGCAAAAAGGGGGGGGCAGGGTACGACTCTGGAAACACCATATATTTT
TRBD1	TRBV9	NA	TRBJ2-2	14	CASSATGGTGELFF	TGTGCCAGCAGCGCGACAGGGGGCACCGGGGAGCTGTTTTTT
NA	TRBV10-3	once	TRBJ2-7	13	CAISENTIYEQYF	TGTGCCATCAGTGAAAACACTATTTACGAGCAGTACTTC
NA	TRBV13	NA	TRBJ1-1	15	CASRTTEGRSTEAFF	TGTGCCAGCAGGACGACCGAAGGGAGGAGCACTGAAGCTTTCTTT
TRBD1	TRBV12-3/TRBV12-4	NA	TRBJ1-5	12	CASSWGLRGPHF	TGTGCCAGCAGTTGGGGCCTCAGGGGGCCGCATTTT
NA	TRBV5-8	once	TRBJ1-6	14	CASSYLRENSPLHF	TGTGCCAGCAGCTACCTACGGGAAAATTCACCCCTCCACTTT
TRBD2	TRBV6-1	NA	TRBJ2-1	15	CASSDFSGGADEQFF	TGTGCCAGCAGTGATTTTAGCGGGGGGGCGGATGAGCAGTTCTTC
TRBD2	TRBV7-7	NA	TRBJ2-5	15	CASSFGGGPQETQYF	TGTGCCAGCAGCTTCGGCGGGGGGCCCCAAGAGACCCAGTACTTC
TRBD1	TRBV28	NA	TRBJ1-2	12	CASSPTGLGYTF	TGTGCCAGCAGCCCGACAGGGCTAGGCTACACCTTC
NA	TRBV28	NA	TRBJ1-2	12	CASSLGEGAHTF	TGTGCCAGCAGTTTAGGTGAGGGTGCCCACACCTTC
NA	TRBV6-1	NA	TRBJ1-2	14	CASSEGPGDYGYTF	TGTGCCAGCAGTGAAGGCCCAGGCGACTATGGCTACACCTTC
NA	TRBV7-8	NA	TRBJ2-1	14	CASSLVTLNNEQFF	TGTGCCAGCAGCTTAGTGACACTTAACAATGAGCAGTTCTTC
TRBD2	TRBV5-5	NA	TRBJ2-4	15	CASSLGGGAKNIQYF	TGTGCCAGCAGCTTGGGCGGGGGGGCCAAAAACATTCAGTACTTC
TRBD1	TRBV24-1	few	TRBJ2-5	16	CATSEPTGPTQETQYF	TGTGCCACCAGTGAGCCGACAGGGCCCACCCAAGAGACCCAGTACTTC
NA	TRBV19	NA	TRBJ1-1	16	CASRETGPRGNTEAFF	TGTGCCAGTAGGGAAACAGGTCCGCGTGGGAACACTGAAGCTTTCTTT
TRBD1	TRBV28	NA	TRBJ2-7	15	CASSFRTGVWYEQYF	TGTGCCAGCAGTTTCAGGACAGGGGTGTGGTACGAGCAGTACTTC
NA	TRBV9	NA	TRBJ1-3	13	CASSVAPGNTIYF	TGTGCCAGCAGCGTAGCTCCCGGAAACACCATATATTTT
NA	TRBV10-2	NA	TRBJ1-2	13	CASSDGDTRGYTF	TGCGCCAGCAGTGACGGGGACACCCGCGGCTACACCTTC
TRBD1	TRBV6-6	NA	TRBJ1-5	15	CASSPGQGVGQPQHF	TGTGCCAGCAGCCCGGGACAGGGAGTAGGGCAGCCCCAGCATTTT
NA	TRBV2	NA	TRBJ1-6	15	CASSGESSYNSPLHF	TGTGCCAGCAGTGGGGAGAGCTCCTATAATTCACCCCTCCACTTT
TRBD2	TRBV10-1	NA	TRBJ2-7	15	CASSGGTSGEPVVYF	TGCGCCAGCAGTGGGGGTACTAGCGGGGAGCCCGTCGTGTACTTC
NA	TRBV6-4	few	TRBJ2-7	13	CASSDSLSGEQYF	TGTGCCAGCAGTGACTCCTTGAGCGGCGAGCAGTACTTC
TRBD2	TRBV6-5	NA	TRBJ2-5	13	CASSSGLKETQYF	TGTGCCAGCAGTTCGGGACTAAAAGAGACCCAGTACTTC
NA	TRBV7-3	NA	TRBJ2-2	13	CASSPSSVGELFF	TGTGCCAGCAGCCCTAGCTCGGTTGGGGAGCTGTTTTTT
NA	TRBV27	few	TRBJ1-5	13	CASSFVGNQPQHF	TGTGCCAGCAGTTTCGTTGGCAATCAGCCCCAGCATTTT
NA	TRBV11-2	NA	TRBJ2-7	16	CASSWGGPVLTYEQYF	TGTGCCAGCAGCTGGGGAGGACCGGTGCTAACCTACGAGCAGTACTTC
TRBD2	TRBV5-1	NA	TRBJ2-3	16	CASSLGLAGATDTQYF	TGCGCCAGCAGCCTAGGACTAGCGGGGGCCACAGATACGCAGTATTTT
NA	TRBV2	NA	TRBJ1-2	16	CASRAGSFLRDYGYTF	TGTGCCAGCAGGGCGGGCTCTTTTCTTAGGGACTATGGCTACACCTTC
TRBD2	TRBV6-5	NA	TRBJ2-7	13	CASSYPLAGREYF	TGTGCCAGCAGTTACCCTCTGGCAGGGAGGGAGTACTTC
TRBD1	TRBV3-1/TRBV3-2	NA	TRBJ2-1	14	CASSLRTGYNEQFF	TGTGCCAGCAGCCTCCGGACAGGTTACAATGAGCAGTTCTTC
NA	TRBV25-1	few	TRBJ1-3	14	CASGRAGAGNTIYF	TGTGCCAGCGGTAGGGCAGGGGCTGGAAACACCATATATTTT
TRBD1	TRBV11-2	NA	TRBJ1-1	14	CASSRTGTGAGAFF	TGTGCCAGCAGTCGAACCGGGACAGGGGCGGGAGCTTTCTTT
TRBD1	TRBV28	NA	TRBJ2-2	17	CASSPQGWRVNTGELFF	TGTGCCAGCAGTCCACAGGGGTGGCGAGTTAACACCGGGGAGCTGTTTTTT